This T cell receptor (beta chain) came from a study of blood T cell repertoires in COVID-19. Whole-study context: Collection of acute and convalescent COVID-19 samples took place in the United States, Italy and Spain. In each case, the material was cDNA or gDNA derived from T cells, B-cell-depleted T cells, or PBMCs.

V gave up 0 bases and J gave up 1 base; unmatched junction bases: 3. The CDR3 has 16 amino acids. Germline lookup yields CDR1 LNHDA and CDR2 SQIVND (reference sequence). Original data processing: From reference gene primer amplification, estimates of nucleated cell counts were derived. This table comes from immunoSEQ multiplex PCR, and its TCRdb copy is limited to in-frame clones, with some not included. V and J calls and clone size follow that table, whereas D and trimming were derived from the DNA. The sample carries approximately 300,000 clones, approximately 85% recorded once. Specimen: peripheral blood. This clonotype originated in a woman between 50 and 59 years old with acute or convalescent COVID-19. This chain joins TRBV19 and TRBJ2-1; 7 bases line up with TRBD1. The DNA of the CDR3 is TGTGCCAGTAGTATAGACGGGACAGTATCCTACAATGAGCAGTTCTTC. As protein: CASSIDGTVSYNEQFF.